The following is a TCR beta chain sequence with its context. This entry belongs to a study of blood T cell repertoires in COVID-19. About the study: In Cohort 3, a recovered donor had either two negative PCRs, clearance, or symptom resolution. COVID-19 samples collected from the United States, Italy and Spain covered acute and convalescent phases.

The CDR3 spans 15 residues. In germline, CDR1 is MNHNS, CDR2 SASEGT. The ends lost 1 base at V and 2 bases at J; junction bases unmatched: 5. In the authors' methods: Amplifying reference gene primers gave estimates of nucleated cell counts. Libraries were prepared by immunoSEQ multiplex PCR; TCRdb keeps only in-frame clonotypes and omits some of them. Clone size and the V and J calls come from that table; the DNA yielded D and trimming. The data hold fewer than 350,000 clones, with roughly 91% observed a single time. Self-reported history from a screening survey and questionnaire set each donor's cohort.

The specimen was PBMCs or T cells enriched from blood (not recorded which). The chain recombines TRBV6-1 with TRBJ2-7; 7 nucleotides match TRBD2. This receptor was identified in a woman aged 55-70 years in a cohort exposed to, infected with or recovered from COVID-19 (not recorded which). CDR3: CASSEDASGTYEQYF. The DNA for the CDR3 is TGTGCCAGCAGTGAAGATGCTAGCGGTACCTACGAGCAGTACTTC.